A single sample is the source of the 14 T cell receptor beta chains below, sequenced in a study of response to subunit inactivated influenza vaccine. Each CDR3 protein is one row after TCRdb ran MiXCR on the RT-PCR reads. In the table there are about 520,000 distinct CDR3 sequences, about 25% of which are singletons. The sample consisted of CD4+ T cells sorted from PBMCs, taken approximately 5 days after vaccination. Receptors originate from a man in his fifties or sixties who received an inactivated influenza vaccine.

This clonotype was seen more than once but under ten times. The V call is TRBV5-1, the J call TRBJ2-1; D possibly corresponds to TRBD2 (5 bases). Between the trimmed V and J ends, which lost 5 bases and 6 bases, there was a span of 18 bases. This CDR3 has 15 amino acids. CDR1 is SGHRS and CDR2 is YFSETQ in the germline V gene. The CDR3: CASRDTGVSVNEQFF. For the CDR3, the DNA is TGCGCCAGCAGGGATACCGGAGTTAGCGTCAATGAGCAGTTCTTC.

The V gene is TRBV5-1, the J gene TRBJ1-1; no clear D. This CDR3 has 14 residues. Germline CDR1 SGHRS, CDR2 YFSETQ. V gave up 0 bases and J gave up 3 bases, with 9 bases separating them. CDR3 protein: CASSLGSLDTEAFF. In DNA, the CDR3 is TGCGCCAGCAGCTTGGGGTCCTTGGACACTGAAGCTTTCTTT.

V gene TRBV4-2 combines with J gene TRBJ2-1, with D possibly being TRBD1 (6 bases). Germline V gene sequence: CDR1 LGHNA, CDR2 YNFKEQ. The CDR3 is 18 amino acids. V lost 4 bases, J lost 4 bases, and 23 bases lay in between. CDR3 nucleotide sequence: TGTGCCAGCAGCCGGCAAGGGGGTATAGCGAAGGATTACAATGAGCAGTTCTTC. Its translation is CASSRQGGIAKDYNEQFF.

This clonotype was observed a handful of times. The V gene is TRBV5-1, the J gene TRBJ2-6; unclear D gene. This CDR3 contains 13 residues. Germline V CDR1 and CDR2: SGHRS, YFSETQ. Trimming took off 8 bases at V and 0 bases at J, with 6 bases between the two ends. In DNA form, the CDR3 reads TGCGCCAGTCAGGACTCTGGGGCCAACGTCCTGACTTTC. Translating it yields CASQDSGANVLTF.

The CDR3 region has the DNA TGTGCCAGCAGCTTAGATGGGGGATACGAGCAGTACTTC. Translated: CASSLDGGYEQYF. The chain couples TRBV7-2 to TRBJ2-7; D assignment may be TRBD1 or TRBD2 (5 bases each). This CDR3 contains 13 residues. CDR1 is SGHTA and CDR2 is FQGNSA in the germline V gene. The V end was cut by 1 base, the J end by 4 bases, with 8 bases between.

J is TRBJ2-1 and V is TRBV12-3 or TRBV12-4, with D possibly being TRBD1 or TRBD2 (5 bases each). This CDR3 region has 14 residues. V was clipped by 6 bases and J by 6 bases, with 15 bases between them. The CDR3 nucleotides are TGTGCCAGCAGCCTCGAGGGGTGGGGCAATGAGCAGTTCTTC. As protein: CASSLEGWGNEQFF.

This clonotype was picked up a small number of times. The chain joins TRBV2 to TRBJ2-7; 8 bases line up with TRBD2. V shed 4 bases and J 2 bases; nucleotides not matched to a gene: 4. CDR1 and CDR2 (germline): SNHLY, FYNNEI. This CDR3 contains 14 residues. CDR3 sequence reads: CASSAGGTAYEQYF. Here the CDR3 DNA reads TGTGCCAGCAGTGCGGGAGGGACCGCCTACGAGCAGTACTTC.

The genes are TRBV9 and TRBJ2-1, with 9 bases matching TRBD2. CDR3 length equals 16 residues. Germline CDR1 reads SGDLS; CDR2 reads YYNGEE. The trim removed 1 base at V and 3 bases at J, leaving 5 bases unmatched. CDR3 in amino acids: CASSVFPSGDYNEQFF. In nucleotides, the CDR3 is TGTGCCAGCAGCGTATTTCCTAGCGGGGACTACAATGAGCAGTTCTTC.

The CDR3 nucleotides are TGCGCCAGCAGCCATAAACAGGGGGAGGATACCGGGGAGCTGTTTTTT. Its translation: CASSHKQGEDTGELFF. The chain recombines TRBV4-3 with TRBJ2-2, with 8 bases lining up with TRBD1. This CDR3 contains 16 residues. The ends lost 3 bases at V and 5 bases at J; junction bases unmatched: 8. Germline values: CDR1 LGHNA, CDR2 YSLEER.

The J gene is TRBJ1-4, the V gene TRBV27, with 7 bases lining up with TRBD1. The CDR3 covers 14 residues. V lost 0 bases to trimming and J lost 11 bases; unmatched junction nucleotides: 6. Germline CDR1 MNHEY, CDR2 SMNVEV (reference sequence). This CDR3 is CASSLSYAGGKLFF. DNA for the CDR3: TGTGCCAGCAGTTTATCTTACGCAGGGGGGAAACTGTTTTTT.

This clonotype was counted a few times. J is TRBJ2-7 and V is TRBV7-2, with TRBD2 matching over 8 bases. The J segment lost 2 bases and the V segment lost 5 bases, leaving 8 bases of the junction unmatched. This CDR3 region has 15 residues. Looked up from germline, CDR1 is SGHTA and CDR2 is FQGNSA. The CDR3 reads CASSRGAGVTYEQYF. CDR3 nucleotides: TGTGCCAGCAGCCGAGGAGCGGGGGTGACCTACGAGCAGTACTTC.

There are many counts of this clonotype. The chain has TRBV6-5 and TRBJ2-5, with D unclear. The CDR3 is 14 residues long. From germline, CDR1 is MNHEY and CDR2 SVGAGI. Trimming shortened V by 2 bases and J by 6 bases, and 13 bases separated the two germline ends. CDR3 residues: CASSYGRLGQTQYF. In DNA form, the CDR3 reads TGTGCCAGCAGTTACGGCCGGTTGGGTCAGACCCAGTACTTC.

The V and J genes are TRBV6-1 and TRBJ2-5; D is ambiguous. The CDR3 is 14 amino acids. Germline V lookup: CDR1 MNHNS, CDR2 SASEGT. V lost 2 bases to trimming and J lost 2 bases, with 9 bases between them. The CDR3 sequence: CASSEWLVQETQYF. As DNA, the CDR3 is TGTGCCAGCAGTGAATGGCTAGTTCAAGAGACCCAGTACTTC.

The rearrangement links TRBV29-1 to TRBJ1-5; TRBD1 aligns across 7 bases. The ends lost 6 bases at V and 3 bases at J; junction bases unmatched: 8. Germline CDR1 SQVTM, CDR2 ANQGSEA. The CDR3 runs 14 residues. The DNA for the CDR3 is TGCAGCGTAGGAGGGACAGATCCCAATCAGCCCCAGCATTTT. Translated: CSVGGTDPNQPQHF.